The T cell receptor (beta chain) described here comes from a study of OX40 agonist ivuxolimab in advanced cancers. The CDR3 spans 15 residues. Germline V CDR1 and CDR2: LGHNA, YNFKEQ. The germline V and J ends were trimmed by 2 bases and 1 base, with 11 bases remaining between them. Clones were sequenced by immunoSEQ multiplex PCR, and TCRdb holds only the in-frame ones, with some missing. The sample holds 95,000 to 100,000 clones, about four fifths seen once. This TCR was recovered from an adult with an advanced solid tumor such as melanoma, head and neck, liver or kidney cancer. The V gene is TRBV4-2, the J gene TRBJ1-2; possible D gene TRBD1, 6 bases. Source: CD4+ or CD8+ T cells sorted from blood, taken in a trial of the OX40 agonist ivuxolimab. The CDR3 spells CASSQTGGVNYGYTF. DNA for the CDR3: TGTGCCAGCAGCCAAACGGGGGGCGTTAACTATGGCTACACCTTC.